Each of the 6 T cell receptor beta chains below was sequenced from the same sample in a study of naive and memory T cell subsets. These receptors lack a known antigen. General study results and limits: Possibly reflecting memory cells re-expressing CD45RA, a few larger clonotypes occurred in naive repertoires, especially CD8.

Both TRBC1 and TRBC2 were covered by a beta constant-region primer of two equimolar oligonucleotides. Nested alpha and beta constant-region primers with the SP2 primer drove four PCR rounds on ligated cDNA. TCRdb itself ran the UMI-ligation and nested PCR reads through MiXCR, one entry per CDR3 protein. The table includes over 110,000 distinct CDR3 sequences, approximately 21% detected once. Sample: naive CD8+ T cells from blood. The receptors were sampled from a human donor in good health.

The V gene is TRBV9, the J gene TRBJ2-1, with TRBD2 as a possible D gene (5 bases). V was cut by 0 bases and J by 12 bases, with 10 bases left in between. Germline V gene data show CDR1 as SGDLS and CDR2 as YYNGEE. The CDR3 covers 12 residues. This chain's CDR3 is CASSVGLGGQFF. For the CDR3, the DNA is TGTGCCAGCAGCGTAGGGCTAGGAGGGCAGTTCTTC. Supplemented by reference TRBV9 and TRBJ2-1, the full variable domain reads DSGVTQTPKHLITATGQRVTLRCSPRSGDLSVYWYQQSLDQGLQFLIQYYNGEERAKGNILERFSAQQFPDLHSELNLSSLELGDSALYFCASSVGLGGQFFGPGTRLTVL.

This clonotype was counted a few times. The chain uses TRBV13 and TRBJ2-7, with 7 bases lining up with TRBD2. The V segment lost 4 bases and the J segment 0 bases; nucleotides outside the gene matches: 3. Looked up from germline, CDR1 is PRHDT and CDR2 is FYEKMQ (reference sequence). CDR3 size: 14 residues. CDR3 DNA sequence: TGTGCCAGCAGCTCTAGCGGACTCTCCTACGAGCAGTACTTC. Amino acids: CASSSSGLSYEQYF.

The chain employs TRBV27 and TRBJ2-1; 7 nucleotides line up with TRBD2. The CDR3 runs to 16 residues. Germline V gene data show CDR1 as MNHEY and CDR2 as SMNVEV (reference sequence). V lost 7 bases, J lost 0 bases, and 9 bases stayed unmatched. The CDR3 here is CASTVAGASSYNEQFF. The CDR3 bases are TGTGCCAGCACCGTAGCGGGCGCTAGCTCCTACAATGAGCAGTTCTTC.

This clonotype was observed a few times. The chain links TRBV29-1 to TRBJ2-1, with 11 bases lining up with TRBD2. Losses at the gene ends were 2 bases for V and 4 bases for J; bases not matched to a gene: 4. The CDR3 contains 15 residues. The germline V gene encodes CDR1 SQVTM and CDR2 ANQGSEA. CDR3 sequence reads: CSVEWGTSGYNEQFF. The DNA of the CDR3 is TGCAGCGTTGAATGGGGGACTAGCGGTTACAATGAGCAGTTCTTC.

This clonotype has a handful of counts. The chain is built from TRBV28 and TRBJ2-7, with TRBD2 matching 15 bases. V was clipped by 4 bases and J by 2 bases; unmatched bases: 3. The CDR3 runs 16 residues. The germline CDR1 and CDR2 sequences are MDHEN and SYDVKM. Here the CDR3 reads CASSSRTSGRAYEQYF. The CDR3 nucleotides are TGTGCCAGCAGTTCGCGGACTAGCGGGAGGGCCTACGAGCAGTACTTC. Complete variable domain (other parts from reference TRBV28 and TRBJ2-7): DVKVTQSSRYLVKRTGEKVFLECVQDMDHENMFWYRQDPGLGLRLIYFSYDVKMKEKGDIPEGYSVSREKKERFSLILESASTNQTSMYLCASSSRTSGRAYEQYFGPGTRLTVT.

V and J are TRBV10-2 and TRBJ2-7; D assignment may be TRBD1 or TRBD2 (5 bases each). V was pared by 2 bases and J by 4 bases, with 12 bases between. This CDR3 has 14 residues. Germline V gene data show CDR1 as WSHSY and CDR2 as SAAADI. CDR3 bases: TGCGCCAGCAGTGAGGGGACGGAGCAGTACGAGCAGTACTTC. This codes for CASSEGTEQYEQYF.